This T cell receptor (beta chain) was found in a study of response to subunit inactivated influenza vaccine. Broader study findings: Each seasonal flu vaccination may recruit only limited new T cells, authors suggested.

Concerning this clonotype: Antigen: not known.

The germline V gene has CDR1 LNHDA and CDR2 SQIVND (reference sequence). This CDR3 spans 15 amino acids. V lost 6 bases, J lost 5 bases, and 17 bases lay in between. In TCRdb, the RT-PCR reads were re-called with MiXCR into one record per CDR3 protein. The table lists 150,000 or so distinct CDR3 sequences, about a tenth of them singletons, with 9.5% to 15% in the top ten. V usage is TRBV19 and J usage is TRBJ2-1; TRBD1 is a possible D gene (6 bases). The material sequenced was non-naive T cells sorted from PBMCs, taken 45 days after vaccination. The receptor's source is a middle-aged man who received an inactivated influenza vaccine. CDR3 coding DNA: TGTGCCAGTAGCCCCCACGGACAGTCCCACAATGAGCAGTTCTTC. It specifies CASSPHGQSHNEQFF. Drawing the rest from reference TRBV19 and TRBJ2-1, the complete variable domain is DGGITQSPKYLFRKEGQNVTLSCEQNLNHDAMYWYRQDPGQGLRLIYYSQIVNDFQKGDIAEGYSVSREKKESFPLTVTSAQKNPTAFYLCASSPHGQSHNEQFFGPGTRLTVL.